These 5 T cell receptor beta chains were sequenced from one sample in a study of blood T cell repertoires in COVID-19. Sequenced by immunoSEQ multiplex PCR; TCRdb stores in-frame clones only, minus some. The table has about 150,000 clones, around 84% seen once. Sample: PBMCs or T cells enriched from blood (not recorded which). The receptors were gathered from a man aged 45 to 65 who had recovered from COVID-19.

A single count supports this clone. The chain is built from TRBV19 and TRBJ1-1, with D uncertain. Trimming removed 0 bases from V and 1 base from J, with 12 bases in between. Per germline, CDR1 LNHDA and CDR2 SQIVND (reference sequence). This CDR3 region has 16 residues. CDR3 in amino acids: CASSIDLGWRNTEAFF. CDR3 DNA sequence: TGTGCCAGTAGTATAGATCTAGGATGGAGGAACACTGAAGCTTTCTTT. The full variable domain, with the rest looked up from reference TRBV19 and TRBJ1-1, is DGGITQSPKYLFRKEGQNVTLSCEQNLNHDAMYWYRQDPGQGLRLIYYSQIVNDFQKGDIAEGYSVSREKKESFPLTVTSAQKNPTAFYLCASSIDLGWRNTEAFFGQGTRLTVV.

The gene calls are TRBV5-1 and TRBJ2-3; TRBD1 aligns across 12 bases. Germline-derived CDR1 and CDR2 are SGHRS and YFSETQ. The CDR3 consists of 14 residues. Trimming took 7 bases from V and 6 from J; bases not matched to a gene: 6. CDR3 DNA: TGCGCCAGCGCTCCGGGACAGGGGGCGGATACGCAGTATTTT. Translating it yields CASAPGQGADTQYF. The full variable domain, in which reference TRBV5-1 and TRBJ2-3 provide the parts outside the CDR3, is KAGVTQTPRYLIKTRGQQVTLSCSPISGHRSVSWYQQTPGQGLQFLFEYFSETQRNKGNFPGRFSGRQFSNSRSEMNVSTLELGDSALYLCASAPGQGADTQYFGPGTRLTVL.

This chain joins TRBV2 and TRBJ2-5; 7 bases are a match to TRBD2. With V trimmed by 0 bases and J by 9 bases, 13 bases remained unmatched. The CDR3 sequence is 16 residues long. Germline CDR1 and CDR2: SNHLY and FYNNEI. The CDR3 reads CASSEAPGTIQSAQYF. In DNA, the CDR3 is TGTGCCAGCAGTGAAGCGCCGGGGACTATTCAATCGGCCCAGTACTTC.

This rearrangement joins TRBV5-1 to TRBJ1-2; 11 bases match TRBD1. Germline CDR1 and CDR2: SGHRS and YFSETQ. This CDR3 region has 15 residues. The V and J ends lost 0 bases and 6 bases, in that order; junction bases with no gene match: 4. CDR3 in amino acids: CASSLGPGQGDGYTF. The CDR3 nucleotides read TGCGCCAGCAGCTTGGGACCGGGACAGGGGGATGGCTACACCTTC. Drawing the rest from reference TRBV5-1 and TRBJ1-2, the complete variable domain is KAGVTQTPRYLIKTRGQQVTLSCSPISGHRSVSWYQQTPGQGLQFLFEYFSETQRNKGNFPGRFSGRQFSNSRSEMNVSTLELGDSALYLCASSLGPGQGDGYTFGSGTRLTVV.

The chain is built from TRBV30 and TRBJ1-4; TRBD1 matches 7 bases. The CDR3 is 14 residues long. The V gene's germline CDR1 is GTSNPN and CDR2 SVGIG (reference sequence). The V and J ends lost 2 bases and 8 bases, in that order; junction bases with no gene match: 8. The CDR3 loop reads CAWSRQGGNEKLFF. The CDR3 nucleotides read TGTGCCTGGAGTCGACAGGGAGGAAACGAAAAACTGTTTTTT.